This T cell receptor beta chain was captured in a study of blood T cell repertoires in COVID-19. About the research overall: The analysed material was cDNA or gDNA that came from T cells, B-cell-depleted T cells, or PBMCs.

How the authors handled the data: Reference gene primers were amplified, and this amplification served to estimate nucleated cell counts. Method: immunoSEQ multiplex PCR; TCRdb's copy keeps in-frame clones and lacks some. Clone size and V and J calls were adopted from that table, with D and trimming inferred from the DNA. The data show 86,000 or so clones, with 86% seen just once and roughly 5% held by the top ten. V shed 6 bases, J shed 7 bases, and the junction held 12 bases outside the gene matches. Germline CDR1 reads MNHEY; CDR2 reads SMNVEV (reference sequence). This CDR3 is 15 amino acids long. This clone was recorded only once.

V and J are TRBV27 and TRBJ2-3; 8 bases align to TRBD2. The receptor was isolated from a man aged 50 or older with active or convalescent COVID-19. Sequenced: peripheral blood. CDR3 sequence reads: CASSPRLAGGNTQYF. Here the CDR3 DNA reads TGTGCCAGCAGCCCCCGGCTCGCGGGGGGAAATACGCAGTATTTT.